The clone carrying this T cell receptor (beta chain) was picked up many times. Its antigen is undetermined. Germline V gives CDR1 SQVTM, CDR2 ANQGSEA. J lost 0 bases, V lost 7 bases, and 3 bases had no gene match. This CDR3 spans 14 amino acids. The data are from a study of T cells in Graves' hyperthyroidism and ophthalmopathy. RNA transcripts gave rise to amplified TCR beta CDR3 regions. HTBI primers were the set used in a first-round RT-PCR of the TCR CDR3. TCRdb reanalysed the multiplex PCR reads using MiXCR and keeps one entry per CDR3 protein. Found here are roughly 630,000 distinct CDR3 sequences, 15% to 18% of them singletons; the top ten hold under 8%. Findings and caveats of the study: The model's output predicted ophthalmopathy at a median of 6.5 months prior to onset.

Patients between 18 and 65 years old had hyperthyroidism, newly diagnosed and lasting under 2 months. Clinical symptoms, serum thyroxine, TRAb, thyroid ultrasound and orbital computed tomography informed diagnoses. Sequencing was done on a sample of blood. The receptor was derived from a woman aged 25 to 39 with Graves' hyperthyroidism. This chain uses TRBV29-1 with TRBJ2-7; the match to TRBD2 covers 13 bases. The CDR3: CSAGTSGASYEQYF. The CDR3 bases are TGCAGCGCTGGGACTAGCGGGGCCTCCTACGAGCAGTACTTC.